Here is one TCR beta chain with its context. Its antigen is as yet unknown. These data originate in a study of T-cell memory formation after mild COVID-19. The wider study: Largely, TCR clusters stayed within a single donor.

The CDR3 sequence is 13 residues long. Germline CDR1 LNHNV, CDR2 YYDKDF (reference sequence). With 10 bases removed from V and 2 bases from J, the gap between germline ends came to 12 bases. General study results and limits: The study found balanced CD4/CD8 in clones contracting day 15 to 85 and a CD4+ lean in later expanders.

TCRdb re-derived calls from the 5' RACE reads in MiXCR, one entry per CDR3 protein. The sample holds fewer than 200,000 distinct CDR3 sequences; around a sixth are singletons and the top ten take about 4%. The sequenced sample consisted of PBMCs or a T cell subset sorted from them (not recorded which). J is TRBJ1-3 and V is TRBV15; no clear D gene. The TCR originated in a man younger than 35 who had mild COVID-19 (a few samples of this study predate the infection). Cell type and time point are not known. CDR3 nucleotide sequence: TGTGCCATTTCCGACGGCCCTGGAAACACCATATATTTT. The encoded protein is CAISDGPGNTIYF.